Sequencing of this T cell receptor beta chain was carried out in a study of OX40 agonist ivuxolimab in advanced cancers. Findings of the study overall: Antigens targeted by the expanded peripheral T cells were not determined.

Profiling relied on immunoSEQ multiplex PCR, and the TCRdb table lists in-frame clones only, not all of them. The sample includes 60,000 or so clones, 94% of them seen just once. Concerning this clone: The antigen is not known.

J gave up 1 base and V 4 bases, and 8 bases lay outside the gene matches. The CDR3 spans 17 residues. CDR1 is SEHNR, CDR2 FQNEAQ, per germline (reference sequence). Here the sequenced sample was CD4+ or CD8+ T cells sorted from blood, taken in a trial of the OX40 agonist ivuxolimab. The sequence was obtained from an adult with an advanced solid tumor such as melanoma, head and neck, liver or kidney cancer. The gene calls are TRBV7-9 and TRBJ2-7, with 12 bases fitting TRBD2. CDR3 DNA: TGTGCCAGCAGCTCCCCAGGACTAGCGGGATTATCCTACGAGCAGTACTTC. Its protein is CASSSPGLAGLSYEQYF.